This T cell receptor beta chain was documented in a study of PD-1 blockade in classical Hodgkin lymphoma. Findings of the study overall: Newly diagnosed patients had diversity similar to the baseline diversity of complete responders.

TCRdb's table, derived via immunoSEQ multiplex PCR, lists solely in-frame clones and lacks some. This table has 15,000 or so clones, about 80% appearing once. To note about this clone: Its matching antigen is unknown.

The germline V and J ends were trimmed by 5 bases and 5 bases, with 9 bases remaining between them. This CDR3 region has 13 residues. Germline-derived CDR1 and CDR2 are PRHDT and FYEKMQ (reference sequence). Every single patient, without exception, relapsed after autologous stem cell transplantation, and brentuximab vedotin exposure varied. Sequencing used peripheral blood mononuclear cells (PBMCs), obtained at baseline. The chain is built from TRBV13 and TRBJ2-2, with D possibly being TRBD2 (6 bases). The TCR was taken from a human donor with classical Hodgkin lymphoma. CDR3: CASSPGGTGELFF. In nucleotides, the CDR3 is TGTGCCAGCAGCCCCGGGGGAACCGGGGAGCTGTTTTTT.